This TCR beta chain was profiled in a study of cytomegalovirus exposure and HLA in healthy donors. About the research overall: Per a later analysis, the approximately 690 first-cohort and 120 validation repertoires shared one platform. Study results and caveats: The TCR clusters that emerged in the first cohort tended, a later analysis found, to co-occur in the 120 validation repertoires. Rare TCR sequences predominated, though certain public TCRs were found in many donors.

Repertoires were generated with immunoSEQ multiplex PCR, while TCRdb's copy carries only in-frame clones and drops some. Of more than 110,000 clones listed, about 94% are singletons. Trimming removed 6 bases at V and 3 bases at J, with 14 bases between. Germline assignment: CDR1 SNHLY and CDR2 FYNNEI. This CDR3 region has 15 residues. About this clone itself: Its antigen remains unidentified.

The sample consisted of PBMCs. This chain connects TRBV2 to TRBJ1-4; D is uncertain. This sequence originates from a young man in good health and CMV-seropositive. DNA for the CDR3: TGTGCCAGCAGGGCCCAGAGGGCGGCTAATGAAAAACTGTTTTTT. It specifies CASRAQRAANEKLFF.